This TCR beta chain came from a study of shared clonotypes between healthy human individuals. Assay used: immunoSEQ multiplex PCR; TCRdb lists only in-frame clones, some missing. The sample carries around 580,000 clones, 95% to 98% recorded once. CDR3 length: 14 amino acids. V was cut by 9 bases and J by 1 base, with 13 bases left in between. Per the germline V gene, CDR1 is MNHNS and CDR2 is SASEGT. As defined, naive CD8 cells were CD45RO-negative and positively selected for CCR7, with terminally differentiated effector memory CD45RA+ cells excluded. The chain combines TRBV6-1 with TRBJ1-5; possibly TRBD1 for D (6 bases). The sequencing sample was made of naive CD8+ T cells sorted from blood. This TCR derives from a man younger than 45 in good health. The CDR3 spells CASHDRKSNQPQHF. As DNA, the CDR3 is TGTGCCAGTCATGACAGGAAAAGCAATCAGCCCCAGCATTTT.